The 12 T cell receptor beta chains reported below all come from one sample, sequenced in a study of tissue T cells after allogeneic stem cell transplantation. Produced via immunoSEQ multiplex PCR; TCRdb's table is partial and in-frame only. The table has some 17,000 clones, just over 70% seen once. The sample taken for sequencing was spleen. Receptor source: a female BALB/c mouse in good health. This strain has MHC haplotype H2-d.

This clone was seen only a few times. The germline and genes are mouse ones. CDR3 bases read: TGTGCCAGCAGTGATGGGGGGAGCTCCTATGAACAGTAC. It specifies CASSDGGSSYEQY. The CDR3 as a whole reads CASSDGGSSYEQYF. The rearrangement uses TRBV13-1 and TRBJ2-7; TRBD1 or TRBD2 may be the D gene (5 bases each). The DNA ends 1 residue before the CDR3 does, and the rest of the CDR3 is filled in from the germline J gene. This CDR3 has 14 amino acids. The V gene's germline CDR1 is NSHNY and CDR2 SYGAGN. The V end lost 0 bases, the J end lost 0 bases, and 7 bases lay between the germline ends.

Worth noting for this clone: Any gene name here is a mouse gene name. The observed sequence ends 1 residue before the CDR3 terminus, with the missing tail filled in from the germline J gene. The genes are TRBV19 and TRBJ2-1; TRBD2 matches 12 bases. V lost 5 bases and J lost 2; bases outside the gene matches: 8. The CDR3 is 17 amino acids. Germline CDR1 reads FNHDT; CDR2 reads SITEND (reference sequence). CDR3 bases read: TGTGCCAGCAGACCTCCGGGACTGGGGGGCCACTATGCTGAGCAGTTC. This sequence encodes CASRPPGLGGHYAEQF. The full CDR3 protein is CASRPPGLGGHYAEQFF.

Of note for this clone: The genes are named according to mouse. The CDR3 end falls 1 residue outside the read, so it is completed with the germline J gene. The chain couples TRBV4 to TRBJ1-1, with 7 bases fitting TRBD1. Germline lookup yields CDR1 LGHDT and CDR2 YNNKQL (reference sequence). V lost 6 bases, J lost 0 bases, and 4 bases stayed unmatched. CDR3 size: 14 residues. The part of the CDR3 DNA that was read is TGTGCCAGCAGAAGACAGGGTGCAAACACAGAAGTCTTC. Amino acids: CASRRQGANTEVF. Given in full, the CDR3 is CASRRQGANTEVFF.

Details on this clone: Here the gene names and germline are mouse. The CDR3 end is not reached by the read, which stops 1 residue before it; the germline J gene fills it in. This sequence joins TRBV29 and TRBJ2-3, with D perhaps TRBD1 (6 bases). This CDR3 contains 13 residues. V lost 9 bases to trimming and J lost 1 base, with 11 bases between them. Germline V lookup: CDR1 MSHET, CDR2 SYDVDS. CDR3 protein: CARQGGGAETLYF. The sequenced part of the CDR3 DNA is TGTGCTAGACAGGGAGGGGGTGCAGAAACGCTGTAT.

In the case of this clone: Genes and germline are mouse. Read coverage stops 1 residue before the CDR3 terminus; the germline J gene supplies the remainder. The V and J genes are TRBV13-2 and TRBJ2-2; 8 positions agree with TRBD2. In germline, CDR1 is NNHNN, CDR2 SYGAGS (reference sequence). This CDR3 is built from 16 residues. Losses at the gene ends were 2 bases for V and 1 base for J; bases not matched to a gene: 4. The CDR3: CASGDPDWVNTGQLYF. Incomplete CDR3 DNA: TGTGCCAGCGGTGACCCGGACTGGGTAAACACCGGGCAGCTCTAC.

Only a few counts were recorded for this clone. Germline and genes here are mouse. The CDR3 end is not reached by the read, which stops 1 residue before it; the germline J gene fills it in. The chain uses TRBV20 and TRBJ2-1, with TRBD1 identical over 8 bases. Germline CDR1 reads GFQATS; CDR2 reads STVNSAI. Germline trimming cut 6 bases from V and 3 bases from J; bases unmatched to any gene: 1. This CDR3 region has 12 residues. The sequenced part of the CDR3 DNA is TGTGGTGCCCAGGGGGCCTATGCTGAGCAGTTC. Translating gives CGAQGAYAEQF. In full, the CDR3 reads CGAQGAYAEQFF.

With respect to this clone: These gene names are mouse names. The read ends 1 residue before the CDR3 terminus; that terminus is restored from the germline J gene. The chain has TRBV31 and TRBJ2-5, with TRBD1 as a possible D gene (7 bases). The CDR3 covers 14 residues. CDR1 and CDR2 from the germline V gene are GKSSPN and SITVG. V was trimmed by 0 bases and J by 2 bases, leaving 9 bases between them. The sequenced CDR3 bases are TGTGCCTGGAGTCTAGAGGGGGCCCAAGACACCCAGTAC. It encodes CAWSLEGAQDTQY. The complete CDR3 reads CAWSLEGAQDTQYF.

With regard to this clone: Any gene name here is a mouse gene name. The read falls 1 residue short of the CDR3 end, and the missing part is taken from the germline J gene. V and J are TRBV13-2 and TRBJ2-5, with 7 positions matching TRBD2. V lost 5 bases and J lost 1; bases outside the gene matches: 4. Germline CDR1 reads NNHNN; CDR2 reads SYGAGS (reference sequence). There are 14 residues in the CDR3. CDR3 loop: CASGLWGYQDTQYF. CDR3 DNA (partial): TGTGCCAGCGGGCTCTGGGGGTACCAAGACACCCAGTAC.

Comments on this clone: Mouse gene names apply. The read gets to within 1 residue of the CDR3 end, and the germline J gene fills in the rest. This rearrangement joins TRBV5 to TRBJ2-1; D possibly uses TRBD1 or TRBD2 (5 bases each). Trimming removed 4 bases from V and 2 bases from J, with 9 bases in between. This CDR3 has 14 residues. Per germline, CDR1 LGHNA and CDR2 YNLKQL (reference sequence). The CDR3 sequence: CASSPRDDYAEQFF. Incomplete CDR3 DNA: TGTGCCAGCAGCCCCCGGGACGACTATGCTGAGCAGTTC.

The table lists this clone with a few counts. Germline and genes: mouse. The read stops 1 residue short of the end of the CDR3; the missing end is completed from the germline J gene. This chain uses TRBV13-3 with TRBJ2-7; D gene unclear. The CDR3 covers 13 residues. CDR1 is NNHDY, CDR2 SYVADS, per germline. The V gene lost 5 bases and the J gene lost 0 bases, with 9 bases spanning the gap. The DNA read from the CDR3 is TGTGCCAGCAGCCAAGGGAGCTCCTATGAACAGTAC. This codes for CASSQGSSYEQY. The whole CDR3 sequence reads CASSQGSSYEQYF.

Worth noting for this clone: Gene names are the mouse ones. Coverage ceases 1 residue before the CDR3 finishes, and the germline J gene fills in the end. J is TRBJ2-1 and V is TRBV1, with D perhaps TRBD1 or TRBD2 (6 bases each). The CDR3 covers 15 residues. Germline V lookup: CDR1 NSQYPW, CDR2 LRSPGD (reference sequence). Trimming pared 0 bases from V and 6 bases from J, leaving 12 bases between. The sequenced part of the CDR3 DNA is TGCACCTGCAGTGCAGATGTGGGGGCGCTTGCTGAGCAGTTC. Protein product: CTCSADVGALAEQF. The full-length CDR3 reads as CTCSADVGALAEQFF.

For this clone: Gene names are mouse gene names. The sequenced fragment ends 1 residue before the CDR3 boundary, so the rest is inferred from the germline J gene. The chain employs TRBV31 and TRBJ2-1, with 9 bases matching TRBD1. The CDR3 is made up of 16 amino acids. CDR1 is GKSSPN, CDR2 SITVG, per germline. Germline trimming cut 1 base from V and 4 bases from J; bases unmatched to any gene: 8. Incomplete CDR3 DNA: TGTGCCTGGAGTCCGGGACAGGGTGGGAGGTATGCTGAGCAGTTC. Amino acid sequence: CAWSPGQGGRYAEQF. From start to end, the CDR3 is CAWSPGQGGRYAEQFF.